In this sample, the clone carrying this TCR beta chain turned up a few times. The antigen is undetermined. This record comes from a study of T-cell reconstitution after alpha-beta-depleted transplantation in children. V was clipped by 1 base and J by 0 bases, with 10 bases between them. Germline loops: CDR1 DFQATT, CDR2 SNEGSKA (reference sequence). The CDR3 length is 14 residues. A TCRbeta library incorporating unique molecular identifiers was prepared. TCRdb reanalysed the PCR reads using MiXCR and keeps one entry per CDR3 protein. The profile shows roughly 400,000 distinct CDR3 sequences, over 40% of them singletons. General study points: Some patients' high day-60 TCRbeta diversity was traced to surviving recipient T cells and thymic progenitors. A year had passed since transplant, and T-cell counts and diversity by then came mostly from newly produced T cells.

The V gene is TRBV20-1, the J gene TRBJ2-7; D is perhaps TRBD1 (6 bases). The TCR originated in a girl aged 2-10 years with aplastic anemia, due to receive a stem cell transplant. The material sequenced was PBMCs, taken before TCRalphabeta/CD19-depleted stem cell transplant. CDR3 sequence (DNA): TGCAGTGCTAGAGCTGGGACACTCTCCTACGAGCAGTACTTC. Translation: CSARAGTLSYEQYF.